The 7 T cell receptor beta chains listed next were all sequenced from one sample in a study of early T cells in non-severe SARS-CoV-2 infection. TCRdb analysed the 5' RACE reads with MiXCR anew, one entry per CDR3 protein. The data show some 82,000 distinct CDR3 sequences, 9% to 14% seen once. The sequenced sample was whole blood. Receptors originate from an adult who was a healthcare worker with PCR-confirmed SARS-CoV-2 infection or an uninfected control (not recorded which).

This clonotype was seen many times. The chain has TRBV6-6 and TRBJ2-3; TRBD2 might be the D (6 bases). V shed 7 bases and J shed 5 bases, with 16 bases lying between them. This CDR3 has 14 residues. Germline CDR1 reads MNHNY; CDR2 reads SVGAGI (reference sequence). DNA for the CDR3: TGTGCCAGCAACCTACTAGCTACGGGAGATACGCAGTATTTT. Amino acids: CASNLLATGDTQYF.

There are a few counts of this clonotype. The rearrangement uses TRBV5-1 and TRBJ2-7, with D possibly matching TRBD2 (5 bases). With 0 bases removed from V and 5 bases from J, the gap between germline ends came to 15 bases. Germline V lookup: CDR1 SGHRS, CDR2 YFSETQ. The CDR3 is 15 residues long. The CDR3 DNA sequence: TGCGCCAGCAGCTTGGACTCTAGGTCGGGAAACGAGCAGTACTTC. Translating it yields CASSLDSRSGNEQYF. The complete variable domain, with remaining parts taken from reference TRBV5-1 and TRBJ2-7, reads KAGVTQTPRYLIKTRGQQVTLSCSPISGHRSVSWYQQTPGQGLQFLFEYFSETQRNKGNFPGRFSGRQFSNSRSEMNVSTLELGDSALYLCASSLDSRSGNEQYFGPGTRLTVT.

This clonotype was seen at least ten times. The chain recombines TRBV20-1 with TRBJ2-3; 10 nucleotides match TRBD2. Losses at the gene ends were 0 bases for V and 6 bases for J; bases not matched to a gene: 21. In germline, CDR1 is DFQATT, CDR2 SNEGSKA (reference sequence). CDR3 length: 20 amino acids. The CDR3 spells CSARDPRTSGQTYSGDTQYF. DNA for the CDR3: TGCAGTGCTAGAGATCCGAGGACTAGCGGCCAGACTTACTCCGGGGATACGCAGTATTTT.

This clonotype was detected many times. The chain combines TRBV6-1 with TRBJ1-2; D gene uncertain. The CDR3 is 14 amino acids. The V gene's germline CDR1 is MNHNS and CDR2 SASEGT. V gave up 6 bases and J gave up 5 bases, with 16 bases separating them. CDR3 amino acids: CASSRGPEAYGYTF. The CDR3 nucleotides read TGTGCCAGCAGCAGAGGACCCGAAGCTTATGGCTACACCTTC.

A few counts support this clonotype. The chain employs TRBV28 and TRBJ1-5; the D gene is possibly TRBD1 (6 bases). The germline V and J ends were trimmed by 6 bases and 3 bases, with 15 bases remaining between them. There are 15 residues in the CDR3. Germline lookup yields CDR1 MDHEN and CDR2 SYDVKM. The CDR3 DNA follows: TGTGCCAGCAGCCTTAGGGGGGGGAACAATCAGCCCCAGCATTTT. Protein: CASSLRGGNNQPQHF. The entire variable domain, with the rest obtained from reference TRBV28 and TRBJ1-5, is as follows: DVKVTQSSRYLVKRTGEKVFLECVQDMDHENMFWYRQDPGLGLRLIYFSYDVKMKEKGDIPEGYSVSREKKERFSLILESASTNQTSMYLCASSLRGGNNQPQHFGDGTRLSIL.

The CDR3 coding sequence is TGTGCCAGCAGGAGCCGGGAATTCGGTAAACTGTTTTTT. Translating it yields CASRSREFGKLFF. The chain is built from TRBV27 and TRBJ1-4; D not resolved. Germline CDR1 reads MNHEY; CDR2 reads SMNVEV (reference sequence). V lost 6 bases and J lost 11, with 16 bases in between. The CDR3 is 13 amino acids. Full variable domain (outside the CDR3, taken from reference TRBV27 and TRBJ1-4): EAQVTQNPRYLITVTGKKLTVTCSQNMNHEYMSWYRQDPGLGLRQIYYSMNVEVTDKGDVPEGYKVSRKEKRNFPLILESPSPNQTSLYFCASRSREFGKLFFGSGTQLSVL.

On this clonotype itself: One junction end disagrees with the germline gene, perhaps due to a read error. The J gene is TRBJ2-1, the V gene TRBV24-1, with 8 bases identical to TRBD2. Germline values: CDR1 KGHDR, CDR2 SFDVKD. The CDR3 is 17 amino acids. The CDR3 is CATSDPGGVGSFNEQFF. The CDR3 DNA is TGTGCCACCAGTGATCCGGGAGGGGTAGGATCCTTCAATGAGCAGTTCTTC.